This TCR beta chain was observed in a study of blood T cell repertoires in COVID-19. At the level of the study: Sample material is recorded as cDNA or gDNA derived from T cells, B-cell-depleted T cells, or PBMCs.

In the original analysis: Estimated nucleated cell counts came from reference gene primer amplification. Profiling relied on immunoSEQ multiplex PCR, and the TCRdb table lists in-frame clones only, not all of them. V, J and clone size reflect that table, while D and trimming were determined from the DNA. The sample shows about 200,000 clones, about 85% of them seen only once. The germline V and J ends were trimmed by 0 bases and 11 bases, with 20 bases remaining between them. Germline-derived CDR1 and CDR2 are SGDLS and YYNGEE. CDR3 length equals 15 residues. This sequence was found in a woman between 35 and 50 years old with COVID-19, enrolled during active disease. This chain joins TRBV9 and TRBJ1-1, with D possibly matching TRBD1 (5 bases). Input material: peripheral blood. The CDR3 DNA sequence: TGTGCCAGCAGCGTAGGGCAGGGCGAAAAAGGAAGCGCTTTCTTT. Translating it yields CASSVGQGEKGSAFF.